The 16 T cell receptor beta chains given below trace back to one sample, sequenced in a study of shared clonotypes between healthy human individuals. Generated by immunoSEQ multiplex PCR, the TCRdb table keeps only in-frame clones and is missing some. The sample includes some 690,000 clones, 90% of them seen just once. The sequenced material came from memory CD8+ T cells from PBMCs. Subset meaning: CD45RO+ cells pooled with CCR7-negative TemRA cells. The receptor set was obtained from a man between 18 and 35 years old in good health. Some clones in this sample may be carry-over from other donors' samples.

The chain links TRBV19 to TRBJ2-7; no clear D gene. Looked up from germline, CDR1 is LNHDA and CDR2 is SQIVND (reference sequence). This CDR3 region has 13 residues. Trimming took off 6 bases at V and 1 base at J, with 10 bases between the two ends. The CDR3 nucleotides are TGTGCCAGTAGCACCCTGCAATCCTACGAGCAGTACTTC. Its protein product is CASSTLQSYEQYF.

This chain connects TRBV4-2 to TRBJ2-7; possibly TRBD2 for D (5 bases). V dropped 5 bases and J dropped 3 bases, with 14 bases sitting between them. The CDR3 is 14 amino acids. Per the germline V gene, CDR1 is LGHNA and CDR2 is YNFKEQ. CDR3 sequence reads: CASSAYTGNYEQYF. The DNA of the CDR3 is TGTGCCAGCAGCGCCTACACCGGGAACTACGAGCAGTACTTC.

The chain couples TRBV6-1 to TRBJ2-2; maybe TRBD1 (5 bases). The CDR3 consists of 14 residues. The germline V gene encodes CDR1 MNHNS and CDR2 SASEGT. The V and J ends lost 5 bases and 4 bases respectively, with 11 bases between them. The CDR3 region has the DNA TGTGCCAGCAGTCTAGGGGAAAGCACCGGGGAGCTGTTTTTT. Its protein is CASSLGESTGELFF.

The gene calls are TRBV4-3 and TRBJ2-7; 9 positions match TRBD1. The CDR3 totals 13 residues. The germline V gene has CDR1 LGHNA and CDR2 YSLEER. J gave up 5 bases and V 4 bases, and 3 bases lay outside the gene matches. The CDR3 protein is CASSPWTGDEQYF. In DNA, the CDR3 is TGCGCCAGCAGCCCCTGGACAGGGGACGAGCAGTACTTC.

J is TRBJ2-1 and V is TRBV18; 7 bases are shared with TRBD2. In germline, CDR1 is KGHSH, CDR2 LQKENI. The length of the CDR3 is 15 residues. The junction had 4 bases not matched to a gene; V was cut back by 3 bases and J by 2 bases. The CDR3 here is CASSPLAETYNEQFF. The CDR3 DNA sequence: TGTGCCAGCTCACCTCTAGCGGAGACCTACAATGAGCAGTTCTTC.

The gene calls are TRBV10-1 and TRBJ2-7; possible D gene TRBD2, 6 bases. The CDR3 is 14 residues long. Germline CDR1 WNHNN, CDR2 SYGVQD (reference sequence). V was cut by 3 bases and J by 5 bases, with 14 bases left in between. CDR3 coding DNA: TGCGCCAGCAGTGAAGGAGGGGAGTTGGACGAGCAGTACTTC. Translated: CASSEGGELDEQYF.

Only a few counts were recorded for this clone. The chain joins TRBV28 to TRBJ1-2; the D is unclear. The V and J ends lost 4 bases and 5 bases respectively, with 11 bases between them. The CDR3 is made up of 13 amino acids. Germline CDR1 MDHEN, CDR2 SYDVKM. The CDR3 DNA reads TGTGCCAGCAGTTCGATACTGGGGTATGGCTACACCTTC. Its translation: CASSSILGYGYTF.

This chain joins TRBV9 and TRBJ2-1; D could derive from TRBD1 or TRBD2 (6 bases each). CDR1 is SGDLS, CDR2 YYNGEE, per germline. V shed 3 bases and J shed 8 bases, with 15 bases lying between them. The CDR3 loop spans 14 amino acids. The CDR3 loop reads CASSEGGNPDEQFF. In DNA form, the CDR3 reads TGTGCCAGCAGCGAGGGGGGTAATCCCGATGAGCAGTTCTTC. The full variable domain, with the rest looked up from reference TRBV9 and TRBJ2-1, is DSGVTQTPKHLITATGQRVTLRCSPRSGDLSVYWYQQSLDQGLQFLIQYYNGEERAKGNILERFSAQQFPDLHSELNLSSLELGDSALYFCASSEGGNPDEQFFGPGTRLTVL.

V gene TRBV4-1 combines with J gene TRBJ2-7; 9 positions match TRBD1. The V segment lost 3 bases and the J segment 7 bases; nucleotides outside the gene matches: 13. Germline V CDR1 and CDR2: MGHRA, YSYEKL. The CDR3 is 16 residues long. The DNA of the CDR3 is TGCGCCAGCAGCCACGGCCCCGGGACAGGGACAAAGGAGCAGTACTTC. This gives the protein CASSHGPGTGTKEQYF.

The chain has TRBV28 and TRBJ2-1, with TRBD2 matching 9 bases. This CDR3 is built from 15 residues. Germline V lookup: CDR1 MDHEN, CDR2 SYDVKM. The V segment lost 7 bases and the J segment 4 bases; nucleotides outside the gene matches: 8. The DNA of the CDR3 is TGTGCCAGCATCTCGGAGACTAGCGGTTACAATGAGCAGTTCTTC. Translation gives CASISETSGYNEQFF.

This clone has only a few counts. This chain links TRBV7-6 with TRBJ2-5; 12 bases fit TRBD2. Germline CDR1 SGHVS, CDR2 FNYEAQ. The CDR3 spans 15 residues. V shed 1 base and J 11 bases; nucleotides not matched to a gene: 8. The CDR3 coding sequence is TGTGCCAGCAGCTTAGGGACTAGCGGGGTCGGGGAGCAGTACTTC. Translated, it gives CASSLGTSGVGEQYF.

The chain recombines TRBV6-1 with TRBJ2-6; no clear D. Germline V lookup: CDR1 MNHNS, CDR2 SASEGT. The CDR3 sequence is 13 residues long. Trimming cost V 2 bases and J 3 bases, with 2 bases left between them. CDR3 coding DNA: TGTGCCAGCAGTGAACGTGGGGCCAACGTCCTGACTTTC. This sequence encodes CASSERGANVLTF.

The rearrangement joins TRBV28 to TRBJ2-7, with TRBD2 as a possible D gene (5 bases). CDR3 length: 14 residues. Germline values: CDR1 MDHEN, CDR2 SYDVKM. Between the trimmed V and J ends, which lost 8 bases and 0 bases, there was a span of 14 bases. The CDR3 protein is CASGRTVSSYEQYF. The DNA for the CDR3 is TGTGCCAGCGGAAGGACTGTGAGCTCCTACGAGCAGTACTTC.

The rearrangement joins TRBV28 to TRBJ1-2; the D is unclear. CDR3 size: 13 residues. Trimming removed 3 bases at V and 2 bases at J, with 7 bases between. Per germline, CDR1 MDHEN and CDR2 SYDVKM. The CDR3 spells CASSFAINYGYTF. In DNA form, the CDR3 reads TGTGCCAGCAGTTTTGCCATCAACTATGGCTACACCTTC.

This chain uses TRBV7-6 with TRBJ1-1; no reliable D call. Trimming removed 4 bases from V and 0 bases from J, with 15 bases in between. CDR3 size: 16 residues. CDR1 is SGHVS, CDR2 FNYEAQ, per germline. CDR3 loop: CASSSATGIMNTEAFF. Written as DNA, the CDR3 is TGTGCCAGCAGCTCCGCCACGGGGATTATGAACACTGAAGCTTTCTTT.

This chain connects TRBV28 to TRBJ2-3; a weak D match, TRBD2 (5 bases). Germline CDR1 MDHEN, CDR2 SYDVKM. Trimming left V 3 bases short and J 14 bases short, with 18 bases between. This CDR3 is built from 13 residues. The CDR3 reads CASSLVIGGPGYF. The CDR3 DNA reads TGTGCCAGCAGTTTGGTTATAGGAGGACCGGGGTATTTT.